The rows below give T cell receptor beta chains drawn from one sample of a study of cytotoxic CD8 clonotypes in ibrutinib-treated CLL. The table came from immunoSEQ multiplex PCR; TCRdb's copy has only in-frame clones and leaves some out. This sample has roughly 130,000 clones, with approximately 89% found just once. Sequencing was performed on PBMCs, taken after 12 months of ibrutinib treatment. The receptor source for this set is a human donor with chronic lymphocytic leukemia. Each CDR3 is given with its conserved first and last residue. The D gene is left open where the match is weak. Clone size is given for some rows only: seen once, a few or many times, or a class if the clone is expanded.

size | length | J | D | V | CDR3 | DNA
- | 12 | TRBJ1-2 | - | TRBV5-1 | CASSLDRGGYTF | TGCGCCAGCAGCTTGGATCGAGGGGGCTACACCTTC
- | 13 | TRBJ2-1 | TRBD1 | TRBV29-1 | CSVRTGVDNEQFF | TGCAGCGTTAGGACAGGGGTAGACAATGAGCAGTTCTTC
- | 16 | TRBJ2-5 | - | TRBV21-1 | CASSKIDRDTKETQYF | TGTGCCAGCAGCAAAATCGATCGAGACACAAAAGAGACCCAGTACTTC
- | 14 | TRBJ1-1 | TRBD1 | TRBV28 | CASRIQGRNTEAFF | TGTGCCAGCAGGATACAGGGGCGGAACACTGAAGCTTTCTTT
- | 15 | TRBJ2-7 | TRBD1 | TRBV6-6 | CASSPLGTVTYEQYF | TGTGCCAGCTCACCCCTCGGGACAGTGACCTACGAGCAGTACTTC
once | 12 | TRBJ2-3 | TRBD1 | TRBV30 | CAWGQGTDTQYF | TGTGCCTGGGGACAGGGAACAGATACGCAGTATTTT
- | 14 | TRBJ1-4 | TRBD1 | TRBV28 | CASSEQGATEKLFF | TGTGCCAGCAGCGAACAGGGGGCGACTGAAAAACTGTTTTTT
- | 16 | TRBJ1-1 | - | TRBV18 | CASSPLEQETGTEAFF | TGTGCCAGCTCACCACTGGAACAGGAGACCGGCACTGAAGCTTTCTTT
- | 11 | TRBJ2-7 | - | TRBV6-5 | CASSKAYEQYF | TGTGCCAGCAGCAAGGCCTACGAGCAGTACTTC
- | 14 | TRBJ1-2 | - | TRBV29-1 | CSVSNPLVDYGYTF | TGCAGCGTTTCGAACCCATTGGTGGACTATGGCTACACCTTC
- | 16 | TRBJ2-1 | - | TRBV19 | CASSTLGLGSYNEQFF | TGTGCCAGTAGTACCCTAGGTTTGGGGTCCTACAATGAGCAGTTCTTC
- | 15 | TRBJ1-2 | - | TRBV5-8 | CASSFGLGVLHGYTF | TGTGCCAGCAGCTTCGGGCTGGGGGTTCTTCATGGCTACACCTTC
- | 14 | TRBJ2-2 | TRBD1 | TRBV30 | CAGGTGEGTGELFF | TGTGCCGGCGGGACAGGGGAGGGCACCGGGGAGCTGTTTTTT
- | 14 | TRBJ2-7 | TRBD2 | TRBV28 | CASRDVGTTYEQYF | TGTGCCAGCAGGGACGTTGGGACTACCTACGAGCAGTACTTC
- | 13 | TRBJ1-5 | - | TRBV29-1 | CSVEAGGGQPQHF | TGCAGCGTTGAAGCGGGGGGCGGTCAGCCCCAGCATTTT
- | 13 | TRBJ1-4 | - | TRBV14 | CASNRDGNEKLFF | TGTGCCAGCAATAGGGACGGGAATGAAAAACTGTTTTTT
- | 14 | TRBJ1-4 | - | TRBV9 | CASSVGQINEKLFF | TGTGCCAGCAGCGTAGGGCAGATCAATGAAAAACTGTTTTTT
- | 14 | TRBJ1-5 | TRBD1 | TRBV2 | CASREGQGDQPQHF | TGTGCCAGCAGAGAAGGACAGGGGGATCAGCCCCAGCATTTT
- | 17 | TRBJ2-1 | TRBD1 | TRBV13 | CASSAARAGGLSNEQFF | TGTGCCAGCAGCGCCGCCAGGGCAGGGGGCCTCTCCAATGAGCAGTTCTTC
once | 18 | TRBJ2-1 | - | TRBV4-2 | CASSRGTGTASSYNEQFF | TGTGCCAGCAGCCGCGGGACTGGAACGGCAAGCTCCTACAATGAGCAGTTCTTC
- | 18 | TRBJ2-7 | TRBD1 | TRBV6-1 | CASSEPSRTGEKAYEQYF | TGTGCCAGCAGTGAGCCTTCTCGGACAGGAGAAAAGGCCTACGAGCAGTACTTC
- | 13 | TRBJ2-1 | - | TRBV29-1 | CSADYNSYNEQFF | TGCAGCGCTGACTACAACTCCTACAATGAGCAGTTCTTC
- | 16 | TRBJ2-3 | TRBD2 | TRBV11-2 | CASSFGTITSTDTQYF | TGTGCCAGCAGCTTCGGGACTATAACTAGCACAGATACGCAGTATTTT
- | 15 | TRBJ2-7 | TRBD1 | TRBV5-5 | CASSLATGQGYEQYF | TGTGCCAGCAGCTTGGCAACGGGACAGGGTTACGAGCAGTACTTC
- | 11 | TRBJ2-1 | - | TRBV30 | CAWSVFNEQFF | TGTGCCTGGAGTGTGTTCAATGAGCAGTTCTTC
- | 14 | TRBJ1-5 | - | TRBV6-1 | CASSVVGGSQPQHF | TGTGCCAGCAGTGTTGTTGGGGGATCGCAGCCCCAGCATTTT
- | 12 | TRBJ1-6 | - | TRBV30 | CAWSLVKSPLHF | TGTGCCTGGAGTTTAGTTAAATCACCCCTCCACTTT
- | 14 | TRBJ1-5 | TRBD1 | TRBV7-2 | CASSTGQGDQPQHF | TGTGCCAGCAGCACCGGACAGGGGGACCAGCCCCAGCATTTT
- | 14 | TRBJ2-7 | TRBD1 | TRBV7-6 | CASSLRDRGYEQYF | TGTGCCAGCAGCTTAAGGGACAGGGGATACGAGCAGTACTTC
- | 15 | TRBJ2-1 | TRBD2 | TRBV9 | CASSVGTSGANEQFF | TGTGCCAGCAGCGTAGGGACTAGCGGGGCTAATGAGCAGTTCTTC
- | 16 | TRBJ2-5 | TRBD1 | TRBV7-2 | CASSFSPRTGKETQYF | TGTGCCAGCAGCTTTTCCCCAAGGACAGGGAAAGAGACCCAGTACTTC
few | 14 | TRBJ1-5 | TRBD1 | TRBV7-8 | CASSPGQGYQPQHF | TGTGCCAGCAGCCCGGGACAGGGTTATCAGCCCCAGCATTTT
- | 16 | TRBJ2-1 | - | TRBV6-5 | CASSYSFGLFNNEQFF | TGTGCCAGCAGTTACTCTTTCGGACTATTTAACAATGAGCAGTTCTTC
- | 13 | TRBJ1-3 | - | TRBV5-8 | CASRHTGGNTIYF | TGTGCCAGCAGACACACAGGGGGAAACACCATATATTTT
- | 11 | TRBJ1-1 | - | TRBV6-6 | CASRSDTEAFF | TGTGCCAGCAGAAGTGACACTGAAGCTTTCTTT
- | 11 | TRBJ2-1 | - | TRBV7-9 | CASSRTPEQFF | TGTGCCAGCAGCCGAACACCAGAGCAGTTCTTC
- | 13 | TRBJ2-7 | TRBD1 | TRBV18 | CASSPGTESEQYF | TGTGCCAGCTCACCAGGGACAGAATCCGAGCAGTACTTC
- | 15 | TRBJ1-1 | - | TRBV19 | CASKVGGAMNTEAFF | TGTGCCAGTAAAGTCGGCGGAGCAATGAACACTGAAGCTTTCTTT
- | 16 | TRBJ2-1 | - | TRBV6-6 | CASSYSGAGSYNEQFF | TGTGCCAGCAGTTACTCGGGGGCAGGCTCCTACAATGAGCAGTTCTTC
- | 14 | TRBJ1-5 | TRBD1 | TRBV27 | CASTKDRANQPQHF | TGTGCCAGCACTAAGGACAGGGCAAATCAGCCCCAGCATTTT
- | 13 | TRBJ2-2 | - | TRBV10-1 | CASRTAHTGELFF | TGCGCCAGCAGGACAGCCCACACCGGGGAGCTGTTTTTT
- | 14 | TRBJ1-2 | TRBD1 | TRBV7-9 | CATQGDRGNYGYTF | TGTGCCACCCAGGGGGACAGGGGTAACTATGGCTACACCTTC
- | 15 | TRBJ2-1 | TRBD2 | TRBV5-1 | CASSNSGSSYNEQFF | TGCGCCAGCAGCAATAGCGGGAGTTCATACAATGAGCAGTTCTTC
- | 16 | TRBJ2-3 | TRBD2 | TRBV29-1 | CSVELAGGGGTDTQYF | TGCAGCGTTGAACTAGCGGGAGGGGGGGGCACAGATACGCAGTATTTT
- | 13 | TRBJ2-5 | TRBD1 | TRBV5-1 | CASSWTGEETQYF | TGCGCCAGCAGCTGGACAGGGGAAGAGACCCAGTACTTC
- | 13 | TRBJ1-4 | TRBD1 | TRBV29-1 | CSVRTGGREKLFF | TGCAGCGTGCGGACAGGGGGCCGGGAAAAACTGTTTTTT
- | 15 | TRBJ1-3 | - | TRBV5-6 | CASSLTGGVGNTIYF | TGTGCCAGCAGCTTGACAGGCGGCGTGGGAAACACCATATATTTT